The rows below give T cell receptor beta chains drawn from one sample of a study of blood T cell repertoires in COVID-19. Repertoires were generated with immunoSEQ multiplex PCR, while TCRdb's copy carries only in-frame clones and drops some. The repertoire holds 220,000 or so clones, with about 80% as singletons. Sequencing used peripheral blood. The receptors were sampled from a woman aged 25 to 39 who had recovered from COVID-19. The CDR3 runs from the conserved cysteine through the conserved F or W. D genes are given only for firm matches. Only some rows state a clone size, as once, few, many or a class for expanded clones.

D gene	V gene	clone size	J gene	CDR3 protein	CDR3 DNA
-	TRBV7-9	-	TRBJ2-3	CASAHPVLAKDTQYF	TGTGCCAGCGCCCACCCGGTGCTAGCTAAAGATACGCAGTATTTT
TRBD2	TRBV3-1/TRBV3-2	-	TRBJ2-1	CASSQWSGGSSYNEQFF	TGTGCCAGCAGCCAATGGTCGGGCGGGAGCTCCTACAATGAGCAGTTCTTC
-	TRBV12-3/TRBV12-4	-	TRBJ1-2	CASSLQMYGYTF	TGTGCCAGCAGTTTACAGATGTATGGCTACACCTTC
TRBD1	TRBV11-2	-	TRBJ1-2	CASSLGTGGYYGYTF	TGTGCCAGCAGCTTAGGGACAGGGGGCTACTATGGCTACACCTTC
-	TRBV4-2	-	TRBJ2-5	CASSQEEETQYF	TGTGCCAGCAGCCAAGAGGAGGAGACCCAGTACTTC
-	TRBV3-1/TRBV3-2	-	TRBJ1-4	CASSQAPPSTSTNEKLFF	TGTGCCAGCAGCCAAGCCCCCCCCTCGACATCAACTAATGAAAAACTGTTTTTT
-	TRBV30	-	TRBJ2-7	CAWSWNRVNEQYF	TGTGCCTGGAGTTGGAACAGGGTCAACGAGCAGTACTTC
-	TRBV27	-	TRBJ1-4	CASSPTRASGSAWATNEKLFF	TGTGCCAGCAGTCCCACCCGGGCTAGCGGGAGCGCATGGGCTACTAATGAAAAACTGTTTTTT
TRBD1	TRBV2	-	TRBJ1-5	CASRRRTGDQPQHF	TGTGCCAGCAGACGCCGGACAGGGGATCAGCCCCAGCATTTT
TRBD1	TRBV4-1	-	TRBJ2-7	CASSQTDRELNEQYF	TGCGCCAGCAGCCAAACGGACAGGGAGCTGAACGAGCAGTACTTC
-	TRBV18	-	TRBJ2-5	CASSRALQETQYF	TGTGCCAGCTCACGGGCCCTTCAAGAGACCCAGTACTTC
-	TRBV23-1	-	TRBJ1-1	CASSPGQKMNTEAFF	TGCGCCAGCAGTCCCGGACAGAAAATGAACACTGAAGCTTTCTTT
-	TRBV6-4	many	TRBJ2-1	CASSDSSGSYNEQFF	TGTGCCAGCAGTGACTCTAGCGGCTCCTACAATGAGCAGTTCTTC
-	TRBV27	-	TRBJ2-3	CASKLGRMDTQYF	TGTGCCAGCAAACTAGGGCGTATGGATACGCAGTATTTT
-	TRBV29-1	-	TRBJ1-1	CSEAQGLNTEAFF	TGCAGTGAAGCACAGGGCCTGAACACTGAAGCTTTCTTT
-	TRBV29-1	-	TRBJ2-3	CSVVPRGWPDTQYF	TGCAGCGTTGTTCCCAGGGGTTGGCCAGATACGCAGTATTTT
-	TRBV9	-	TRBJ2-7	CASSPGTLLHEQYF	TGTGCCAGCAGCCCGGGGACACTTCTCCACGAGCAGTACTTC
-	TRBV6-5	once	TRBJ2-7	CASSYQRREYF	TGTGCCAGCAGTTACCAACGGCGGGAGTACTTC
-	TRBV30	-	TRBJ2-4	CAWTPWGEVSKNIQYF	TGTGCCTGGACCCCGTGGGGGGAGGTATCCAAAAACATTCAGTACTTC
TRBD1	TRBV5-1	-	TRBJ2-7	CASSFSGGEQYF	TGCGCCAGCAGCTTTTCAGGGGGCGAGCAGTACTTC
-	TRBV3-1/TRBV3-2	few	TRBJ2-7	CASSPLRDSYEQYF	TGTGCCAGCAGCCCCTTGAGGGACTCCTACGAGCAGTACTTC
TRBD2	TRBV5-8	-	TRBJ2-4	CASSPGTSVSLQYF	TGTGCCAGCAGCCCCGGGACTAGCGTATCCCTTCAGTACTTC